The 24 T cell receptor beta chains listed next were all sequenced from one sample in a study of blood T cell repertoires in COVID-19. Sequencing was performed with immunoSEQ multiplex PCR; in TCRdb, only in-frame clones are kept and a portion is missing. The sample yields some 500,000 clones, roughly 89% seen once. Sequencing was performed on peripheral blood. These receptors originate from a woman aged 45 to 65 with COVID-19, enrolled during active disease.

The gene calls are TRBV6-5 and TRBJ1-1; TRBD1 might be the D (5 bases). Looked up from germline, CDR1 is MNHEY and CDR2 is SVGAGI. Between the trimmed V and J ends, which lost 8 bases and 4 bases, there was a span of 14 bases. This CDR3 is built from 13 residues. The CDR3 bases are TGTGCCAGCCTTTTGGGGGGGACCACTGAAGCTTTCTTT. Translated: CASLLGGTTEAFF.

The CDR3 coding sequence is TGTGCCAGCAAAAAGGGGGATACGCAGTATTTT. Protein: CASKKGDTQYF. This rearrangement joins TRBV2 to TRBJ2-3; D perhaps matches TRBD1 (5 bases). The V and J ends lost 7 bases and 6 bases respectively, with 8 bases between them. Germline V gene sequence: CDR1 SNHLY, CDR2 FYNNEI. CDR3 length: 11 residues.

The V gene is TRBV5-4, the J gene TRBJ1-3, with D possibly being TRBD1 (6 bases). Trimming took off 0 bases at V and 7 bases at J, with 14 bases between the two ends. In germline, CDR1 is SGHNT, CDR2 YYREEE (reference sequence). The CDR3 is 15 amino acids. CDR3 protein: CASSLGAGGANTIYF. CDR3 nucleotide sequence: TGTGCCAGCAGCTTGGGGGCCGGGGGGGCTAACACCATATATTTT.

V is TRBV24-1 and J is TRBJ2-1, with 10 bases lining up with TRBD1. In germline, CDR1 is KGHDR, CDR2 SFDVKD. V gave up 6 bases and J gave up 7 bases; unmatched junction bases: 5. The CDR3 loop spans 14 amino acids. CDR3 DNA sequence: TGTGCCACCAGTCCCGGACAGGGGGTTAATGAGCAGTTCTTC. The encoded protein is CATSPGQGVNEQFF.

The DNA for the CDR3 is TGTGCCACCGGGCTACAAGATACGCAGTATTTT. Protein sequence: CATGLQDTQYF. V is TRBV15 and J is TRBJ2-3, with D unclear. CDR1 and CDR2 from the germline V gene are LNHNV and YYDKDF (reference sequence). Trimming shortened V by 8 bases and J by 5 bases, and 8 bases separated the two germline ends. The CDR3 spans 11 residues.

V usage is TRBV5-6 and J usage is TRBJ2-7; 7 positions agree with TRBD1. This CDR3 contains 14 residues. CDR1 is SGHDT and CDR2 is YYEEEE in the germline V gene. The V gene end was trimmed by 4 bases and the J gene end by 5 bases; junction bases not matched to a gene: 9. CDR3 coding DNA: TGTGCCAGCAGCCCTCTTGACAGGGTAGACGAGCAGTACTTC. Its protein is CASSPLDRVDEQYF.

This clone was picked up a small number of times. The chain recombines TRBV30 with TRBJ1-4; D is unclear. V lost 4 bases and J 3 bases, leaving 12 bases between the germline ends. Germline assignment: CDR1 GTSNPN and CDR2 SVGIG (reference sequence). The CDR3 runs to 14 residues. CDR3 coding DNA: TGTGCCTGGAAAAAAGCACAGCCTAATGAAAAACTGTTTTTT. Its translation: CAWKKAQPNEKLFF.

This chain connects TRBV5-1 to TRBJ2-5; tentative D call: TRBD1 (6 bases). The CDR3 runs 15 residues. V was trimmed by 4 bases and J by 5 bases, leaving 18 bases between them. Germline V gene lookup returns CDR1 SGHRS and CDR2 YFSETQ. DNA for the CDR3: TGCGCCAGCAGCCCGGCAAGGACAGAGGCGGAGACCCAGTACTTC. Residues: CASSPARTEAETQYF.

This clone is a singleton in its sample. The chain is built from TRBV4-1 and TRBJ1-6, with D possibly matching TRBD1 (6 bases). Germline V CDR1 and CDR2: MGHRA, YSYEKL. The germline V and J ends were trimmed by 0 bases and 6 bases, with 18 bases remaining between them. The CDR3 runs 18 residues. Here the CDR3 DNA reads TGCGCCAGCAGCCAAGAAGGCGGGGGGACAAGGATTAATTCACCCCTCCACTTT. Translating gives CASSQEGGGTRINSPLHF.

The chain is built from TRBV3-1 (or the pseudogene TRBV3-2) and TRBJ1-2, with D possibly matching TRBD1 (5 bases). Deletions cut 3 bases from V and 8 bases from J, with 16 bases between. Germline CDR1 is LGHDT and CDR2 is YNNKEL (reference sequence). This CDR3 comprises 14 residues. CDR3: CASSHWDLAGGYTF. The CDR3 nucleotides are TGTGCCAGCAGCCACTGGGACCTCGCGGGGGGCTACACCTTC.

A single count supports this clone. This rearrangement joins TRBV6-5 to TRBJ1-2, with TRBD1 as a possible D gene (6 bases). In germline, CDR1 is MNHEY, CDR2 SVGAGI. This CDR3 has 15 amino acids. The V and J ends lost 5 bases and 1 base respectively, with 14 bases between them. CDR3 amino acids: CASSQWDNLNYGYTF. The CDR3 region has the DNA TGTGCCAGCAGTCAGTGGGACAACCTTAACTATGGCTACACCTTC.

The chain recombines TRBV27 with TRBJ1-2; D may be TRBD1 (5 bases). The CDR3 extends over 19 amino acids. Germline V gene lookup returns CDR1 MNHEY and CDR2 SMNVEV (reference sequence). V lost 6 bases and J 1 base, leaving 27 bases between the germline ends. The CDR3 DNA reads TGTGCCAGCAGGTTGGGGCACCACCGTATCAGATTCTTTAACTATGGCTACACCTTC. Protein: CASRLGHHRIRFFNYGYTF.

V is TRBV6-6 and J is TRBJ2-5; D remains ambiguous. The CDR3 extends over 14 amino acids. Germline loops: CDR1 MNHNY, CDR2 SVGAGI (reference sequence). Deletions cut 0 bases from V and 7 bases from J, with 12 bases between. The CDR3 DNA is TGTGCCAGCAGTTACTCTGGTCCTACGGGGACCCAGTACTTC. Translated, it gives CASSYSGPTGTQYF.

For this clone: Within the sample, other DNA sequences also encode this same CDR3. The V and J genes are TRBV11-2 and TRBJ2-7; D remains unclear. V lost 5 bases and J lost 2, with 7 bases in between. CDR1 is SGHAT and CDR2 is FQNNGV in the germline V gene. This CDR3 is built from 12 residues. DNA for the CDR3: TGTGCCAGCAGCCTCGACACCTACGAGCAGTACTTC. Amino acids: CASSLDTYEQYF.

The chain joins TRBV9 to TRBJ2-6, with D maybe TRBD1 (5 bases). The CDR3 is 15 residues long. Trimming pared 3 bases from V and 4 bases from J, leaving 11 bases between. Germline-derived CDR1 and CDR2 are SGDLS and YYNGEE. The CDR3: CASSDQGGGANVLTF. Here the CDR3 DNA reads TGTGCCAGCAGCGATCAGGGCGGAGGGGCCAACGTCCTGACTTTC.

The chain joins TRBV3-1 (or the pseudogene TRBV3-2) to TRBJ1-2; 7 bases match TRBD1. Trimming cost V 6 bases and J 7 bases; bases outside gene matches: 11. Germline loops: CDR1 LGHDT, CDR2 YNNKEL (reference sequence). The CDR3 runs to 14 residues. CDR3 region: CASSSKVPGGGYTF. The CDR3 nucleotides are TGTGCCAGCAGTTCGAAGGTCCCAGGGGGTGGCTACACCTTC.

The gene calls are TRBV7-2 and TRBJ2-7; the match to TRBD2 covers 8 bases. The CDR3 loop spans 18 amino acids. Germline V lookup: CDR1 SGHTA, CDR2 FQGNSA. Losses at the gene ends were 1 base for V and 1 base for J; bases not matched to a gene: 12. CDR3 protein: CASSLDPRSGGLSYEQYF. The CDR3 DNA reads as TGTGCCAGCAGCTTAGATCCACGGAGCGGGGGTTTGTCCTACGAGCAGTACTTC.

The chain couples TRBV6-5 to TRBJ1-4, with D possibly matching TRBD1 (5 bases). V was pared by 5 bases and J by 8 bases, with 18 bases between. The CDR3 has 15 amino acids. Germline lookup yields CDR1 MNHEY and CDR2 SVGAGI. The CDR3 loop reads CASSPFREIGEKLFF. Written as DNA, the CDR3 is TGTGCCAGCAGTCCATTCAGGGAAATCGGGGAAAAACTGTTTTTT.

V gene TRBV7-9 combines with J gene TRBJ1-1; 10 bases line up with TRBD1. The CDR3 is 15 amino acids. With 5 bases clipped from V and 4 bases from J, the junction kept 7 bases outside the gene matches. Germline assignment: CDR1 SEHNR and CDR2 FQNEAQ (reference sequence). This CDR3 reads CASSLSGTGATEAFF. The DNA for the CDR3 is TGTGCCAGCAGCCTCTCCGGGACAGGGGCCACTGAAGCTTTCTTT.

The V gene is TRBV18, the J gene TRBJ1-1, with D perhaps matching TRBD1 (6 bases). V was cut by 3 bases and J by 2 bases, with 10 bases left in between. This CDR3 spans 14 amino acids. The V gene's germline CDR1 is KGHSH and CDR2 LQKENI. CDR3 region: CASSPRGDNTEAFF. CDR3 in DNA: TGTGCCAGCTCACCCAGGGGCGACAACACTGAAGCTTTCTTT.

This clone was seen once. V and J are TRBV5-1 and TRBJ2-7, with TRBD2 matching over 11 bases. The CDR3 extends over 15 amino acids. Trimming removed 3 bases from V and 1 base from J; junction bases left unmatched: 3. Germline-derived CDR1 and CDR2 are SGHRS and YFSETQ. DNA of the CDR3: TGCGCCAGCAGCTCCCTAGCGGGGGGTTCCTACGAGCAGTACTTC. This sequence encodes CASSSLAGGSYEQYF. Variable domain in full (rest from reference TRBV5-1 and TRBJ2-7): KAGVTQTPRYLIKTRGQQVTLSCSPISGHRSVSWYQQTPGQGLQFLFEYFSETQRNKGNFPGRFSGRQFSNSRSEMNVSTLELGDSALYLCASSSLAGGSYEQYFGPGTRLTVT.

The V call is TRBV6-4, the J call TRBJ1-1; D ambiguous. The CDR3 is 13 residues long. Between the trimmed V and J ends, which lost 6 bases and 5 bases, there was a span of 13 bases. Germline-derived CDR1 and CDR2 are MRHNA and SNTAGT. CDR3 sequence: CASSSESGTEAFF. In DNA form, the CDR3 reads TGTGCCAGCAGCTCCGAATCGGGGACTGAAGCTTTCTTT.

As concerns this clone: Other DNA sequences from this sample encode an identical CDR3 as well. This chain uses TRBV3-1 (or the pseudogene TRBV3-2) with TRBJ1-1, with a weak D call TRBD1 (5 bases). Germline CDR1 and CDR2: LGHDT and YNNKEL (reference sequence). V was cut by 3 bases and J by 3 bases, with 11 bases left in between. This CDR3 is 14 amino acids long. The CDR3 nucleotides read TGTGCCAGCAGCCACCTCACGGGGGACACTGAAGCTTTCTTT. Translating it yields CASSHLTGDTEAFF.

The chain employs TRBV27 and TRBJ1-5, with a weak D call TRBD1 (6 bases). The CDR3 totals 15 residues. Germline CDR1 reads MNHEY; CDR2 reads SMNVEV (reference sequence). V was clipped by 3 bases and J by 3 bases, with 12 bases between them. CDR3 region: CASSFSGVNNQPQHF. In DNA form, the CDR3 reads TGTGCCAGCAGTTTTTCAGGGGTCAACAATCAGCCCCAGCATTTT.